Sequencing of this T cell receptor beta chain was carried out in a study of T-cell memory formation after mild COVID-19 (dated by TCRdb to about 2021). Regarding the complete study: Most TCR sequence clusters were specific to one of the two donors. In a couple of donors, T-cell clones that expanded and contracted after mild COVID-19 were tracked by sequencing TCRalpha and TCRbeta repertoires over time. The cohort comprised two young, previously healthy adult volunteers, one female and one male. Results and caveats for the whole study, not just this receptor: Balanced CD4/CD8 phenotypes were observed for clones contracting from day 15 to 85, whereas a bias towards CD4+ was observed for a second wave of clones expanding from day 15 to 37. Whether the second-wave clones peaking on day 37 were SARS-CoV-2 specific was not confirmed. Some responding clones were detected in pre-infection memory, which suggested that pre-existing cross-reactive memory T cells had joined the SARS-CoV-2 response. Only two mild cases were covered in the study, and larger cohorts including severe cases with pre-infection samples were considered necessary. Contracting CD4+ clones turned up mainly in the CM and EM memory subsets, whereas EMRA was where CD8+ clones were enriched.

As for this clonotype: No cognate antigen has been identified for it. Per-base qualities were not stored, and no clone one base away is much larger.

PBMCs were isolated by Ficoll-Paque density gradient centrifugation. According to the germline V gene, CDR1 reads SGHVS and CDR2 reads FQNEAQ. The CDR3 runs 13 residues from the cysteine to the phenylalanine. Kept here is only the CDR3 DNA, which spans 39 bases and is read in frame from base 1. Cut back by 3 bases and 5 bases, the V and J ends lie 8 bases apart. The instrument given in TCRdb is Illumina NovaSeq 6000. cDNA libraries for TCRalpha and TCRbeta were prepared by 5'RACE using constant-segment primers, with sample barcodes and unique molecular identifiers added. Trizol reagent was used to extract RNA from every sample. Libraries were amplified in two PCR steps, with a second sample barcode and Illumina TruSeq adapters added in the second step. Sequencing of libraries was performed on an Illumina NovaSeq with 2 x 150 bp paired-end reads. In the original analysis: With migec v1.2.7, reads were demultiplexed and then collapsed into UMI-guided consensus sequences. Using mixcr v2.1.11, UMI consensuses were aligned to TRA and TRB V and J templates and then assembled into clonotypes. Expanded or contracted clonotypes were those called significant by both edgeR and NoisET, with noise models trained on biological replicates. For edgeR calls, the thresholds were a false discovery rate-adjusted p below 0.01 and a log2 fold-change of 1. As an exploratory analysis of dynamics, max-normalized trajectories of the 1000 most abundant clonotypes were examined with PCA combined with hierarchical clustering. Separately sequenced CD4+ and CD8+ repertoires were used to assign a CD4 or CD8 phenotype to each responding clone. TCRdb trimmed public reads at Q25 via fastp, called clones via MiXCR and kept in-frame beta chains. Entries that share a CDR3 protein sequence are merged under the most common genes and DNA. The V and J calls reflect TCRdb's pipeline rather than the authors' work. The table for this sample lists a few hundred thousand distinct CDR3 sequences; over 25% of them were counted only once. Roughly 12% of the sample lies in the top ten.

This clonotype originated in an adult woman who had mild COVID-19 (a few samples of this study predate the infection). The sample titles of this study are shuffled in the database, so cell type and time point are left out; the donor was told from shared clones. What was sequenced was PBMCs or a T cell subset sorted from them (not recorded which). The chain is made from TRBV7-8 and TRBJ2-1; the D call is possibly TRBD1 or TRBD2, each sharing 5 bases. CDR3 region: CASSLGENNEQFF. The nucleotides read TGTGCCAGCAGCTTGGGGGAGAACAATGAGCAGTTCTTC.